The next 20 T cell receptor beta chains were all read from a single sample in a study of radiotherapy plus CTLA-4 blockade in lung cancer. Profiled with immunoSEQ multiplex PCR; TCRdb holds only in-frame clones, not every one. The data show over 30,000 clones, roughly 71% seen once. The sample consisted of peripheral blood, taken from a patient treated with radiotherapy plus ipilimumab. The receptors were gathered from a human donor with non-small cell lung cancer whose response to radiotherapy plus ipilimumab could not be evaluated.

The chain recombines TRBV4-3 with TRBJ2-5, with D possibly being TRBD1 (5 bases). The last part of the DNA fits TRBJ2-7 better; the J call may be wrong. This CDR3 is built from 17 residues. CDR1 is LGHNA, CDR2 YSLEER, per germline. The CDR3 bases are TGCGCCAGCAGCCAAGATCTTAAAAGGGGATCAGGCTACGAGCAGTACTTC. This gives the protein CASSQDLKRGSGYEQYF.

This sequence joins TRBV2 and TRBJ2-3; no definite D call. V shed 4 bases and J shed 6 bases, with 14 bases lying between them. Germline V lookup: CDR1 SNHLY, CDR2 FYNNEI. This CDR3 has 14 amino acids. This chain's CDR3 is CASSVLGFGDTQYF. DNA of the CDR3: TGTGCCAGCAGTGTCTTGGGTTTCGGGGATACGCAGTATTTT.

The CDR3 nucleotides read TGCGCCAGCAGCATAACAGGGGTCACTGAAGCTTTCTTT. Translated: CASSITGVTEAFF. The rearrangement joins TRBV5-1 to TRBJ1-1, with 7 positions matching TRBD1. Germline CDR1 is SGHRS and CDR2 is YFSETQ. The CDR3 is 13 residues long. V dropped 4 bases and J dropped 4; count of bases not matched to a gene: 4. Based on the CDR3 plus reference TRBV5-1 and TRBJ1-1, the full variable domain is KAGVTQTPRYLIKTRGQQVTLSCSPISGHRSVSWYQQTPGQGLQFLFEYFSETQRNKGNFPGRFSGRQFSNSRSEMNVSTLELGDSALYLCASSITGVTEAFFGQGTRLTVV.

CDR3 in amino acids: CASSPVAGANVLTF. The CDR3 DNA sequence: TGTGCCAGCAGCCCGGTAGCCGGGGCCAACGTCCTGACTTTC. V gene TRBV5-5 combines with J gene TRBJ2-6; no reliable D call. V dropped 4 bases and J dropped 4 bases, with 9 bases sitting between them. Germline CDR1 reads SGHKS; CDR2 reads YYEKEE (reference sequence). The CDR3 is made up of 14 amino acids. The full variable domain, completed using reference TRBV5-5 and TRBJ2-6, is DAGVTQSPTHLIKTRGQQVTLRCSPISGHKSVSWYQQVLGQGPQFIFQYYEKEERGRGNFPDRFSARQFPNYSSELNVNALLLGDSALYLCASSPVAGANVLTFGAGSRLTVL.

The rearrangement uses TRBV7-2 and TRBJ2-3; D remains ambiguous. Germline CDR1 SGHTA, CDR2 FQGNSA. The CDR3 length is 12 residues. V gave up 7 bases and J gave up 3 bases, with 8 bases separating them. For the CDR3, the DNA is TGTGCCAGCAAGCCGGGTACAGATACGCAGTATTTT. Residues: CASKPGTDTQYF.

This chain connects TRBV4-2 to TRBJ2-7, with TRBD2 identical over 9 bases. This CDR3 has 15 amino acids. Trimming took 5 bases from V and 7 from J; bases not matched to a gene: 12. Per the germline V gene, CDR1 is LGHNA and CDR2 is YNFKEQ. CDR3 sequence reads: CASSLASGKTREQYF. CDR3 bases: TGTGCCAGCAGCTTGGCTAGCGGGAAAACGAGGGAGCAGTACTTC.

The chain carries TRBV15 and TRBJ2-2; TRBD1 aligns across 10 bases. V shed 5 bases and J 4 bases; nucleotides not matched to a gene: 4. This CDR3 contains 15 residues. CDR1 and CDR2 from the germline V gene are LNHNV and YYDKDF (reference sequence). The CDR3 loop reads CATSGQGGGTGELFF. In DNA form, the CDR3 reads TGTGCCACCAGCGGACAGGGGGGCGGCACCGGGGAGCTGTTTTTT.

This sequence joins TRBV7-9 and TRBJ2-5, with no clear D. The CDR3 consists of 15 residues. Per germline, CDR1 SEHNR and CDR2 FQNEAQ (reference sequence). V lost 4 bases, J lost 5 bases, and 17 bases lay in between. This CDR3 reads CASSSLNGELETQYF. CDR3 coding DNA: TGTGCCAGCAGCTCCCTGAACGGTGAATTGGAGACCCAGTACTTC.

This clone was seen only once. V gene TRBV23-1 combines with J gene TRBJ2-1, with 8 bases that match TRBD1. TRBV23-1 is given ORF status, its function remaining uncertain. The CDR3 is 16 amino acids. After removal of 2 bases from V and 6 bases from J, the junction contained 9 bases not matched to a gene. The CDR3 spells CASSQTGQGGINEQFF. The DNA for the CDR3 is TGCGCCAGCAGTCAAACAGGACAGGGAGGTATCAATGAGCAGTTCTTC.

This sequence joins TRBV28 and TRBJ2-5; no clear D. Germline loops: CDR1 MDHEN, CDR2 SYDVKM. V was pared by 4 bases and J by 7 bases, with 10 bases between. CDR3 length equals 12 residues. The DNA for the CDR3 is TGTGCCAGCAGTTCCCGTCGAGGGACCCAGTACTTC. It codes for CASSSRRGTQYF.

There are a few counts of this clone. The J gene is TRBJ2-7, the V gene TRBV6-5; the D gene is possibly TRBD2 (7 bases). V was shortened by 5 bases and J by 2 bases, with 16 bases between the two germline ends. Per germline, CDR1 MNHEY and CDR2 SVGAGI. The CDR3 is 15 residues long. This CDR3 reads CASSGRGAGAYEQYF. CDR3 nucleotide sequence: TGTGCCAGCAGTGGACGGGGGGCGGGAGCCTACGAGCAGTACTTC.

The V call is TRBV4-3, the J call TRBJ1-2; 7 bases line up with TRBD1. J gave up 1 base and V 4 bases, and 9 bases lay outside the gene matches. The germline gives CDR1 LGHNA, CDR2 YSLEER. This CDR3 spans 16 amino acids. The CDR3 region is CASSPTVGQHNYGYTF. The CDR3 region has the DNA TGCGCCAGCAGCCCAACCGTGGGACAGCATAACTATGGCTACACCTTC.

The chain is built from TRBV5-1 and TRBJ1-1; 8 bases agree with TRBD1. Germline V gives CDR1 SGHRS, CDR2 YFSETQ. There are 14 residues in the CDR3. V trimming: 0 bases; J trimming: 5 bases; junction bases outside the gene matches: 3. CDR3 nucleotide sequence: TGCGCCAGCAGCTTGGGGACAGGGAGGACTGAAGCTTTCTTT. Protein: CASSLGTGRTEAFF.

The chain is built from TRBV7-2 and TRBJ2-5; the D is unclear. The V and J ends lost 5 bases and 4 bases respectively, with 14 bases between them. From germline, CDR1 is SGHTA and CDR2 FQGNSA. The CDR3 length is 14 residues. The CDR3 nucleotides are TGTGCCAGCAGCCTGAGATCCAGGCGAGAGACCCAGTACTTC. It specifies CASSLRSRRETQYF.

Only a few counts were recorded for this clone. The chain is built from TRBV7-9 and TRBJ1-1; D might be TRBD1 (6 bases). This CDR3 has 14 amino acids. Deletions cut 4 bases from V and 9 bases from J, with 18 bases between. Germline values: CDR1 SEHNR, CDR2 FQNEAQ (reference sequence). CDR3 in amino acids: CASSSEGVSGKAFF. Written as DNA, the CDR3 is TGTGCCAGCAGCTCCGAGGGGGTGAGCGGTAAAGCTTTCTTT.

J is TRBJ2-1 and V is TRBV4-1; 10 bases agree with TRBD2. The CDR3 runs 15 residues. CDR1 MGHRA and CDR2 YSYEKL come from the germline V gene. The ends lost 2 bases at V and 4 bases at J; junction bases unmatched: 2. CDR3 DNA: TGCGCCAGCAGCCAACTAGCGGGAGATTACAATGAGCAGTTCTTC. Protein: CASSQLAGDYNEQFF.

This chain uses TRBV18 with TRBJ2-1, with a weak D call TRBD1 (6 bases). V was clipped by 4 bases and J by 4 bases, with 14 bases between them. Per germline, CDR1 KGHSH and CDR2 LQKENI. The CDR3 covers 15 residues. The CDR3 coding sequence is TGTGCCAGCTCACAACTTCGGGACATATACAATGAGCAGTTCTTC. This gives the protein CASSQLRDIYNEQFF.

This clone appeared once. DNA for the CDR3: TGCGCCAGCAGCTTGGGGGGGACTTGGTACAATGAGCAGTTCTTC. Translation: CASSLGGTWYNEQFF. The V gene is TRBV5-1, the J gene TRBJ2-1; tentative D call: TRBD2 (6 bases). The V gene's germline CDR1 is SGHRS and CDR2 YFSETQ. The V gene lost 0 bases and the J gene lost 4 bases, with 11 bases spanning the gap. This CDR3 is built from 15 residues.

By frequency in the sample, this clone is medium-sized. V gene TRBV10-3 combines with J gene TRBJ2-7, with 7 bases fitting TRBD2. The CDR3 is 14 amino acids. Germline V gene lookup returns CDR1 ENHRY and CDR2 SYGVKD. The trim removed 0 bases at V and 3 bases at J, leaving 2 bases unmatched. The CDR3 DNA is TGTGCCATCAGTGAGTCCGGGGGGAACTACGAGCAGTACTTC. Its protein is CAISESGGNYEQYF.

This chain uses TRBV18 with TRBJ2-7, with 10 positions matching TRBD2. V shed 5 bases, J shed 3 bases, and the junction held 1 base outside the gene matches. The CDR3 spans 13 residues. CDR1 and CDR2 (germline): KGHSH, LQKENI. CDR3 sequence (DNA): TGTGCCAGCTCAACTAGCGGGAACTACGAGCAGTACTTC. Translating gives CASSTSGNYEQYF.